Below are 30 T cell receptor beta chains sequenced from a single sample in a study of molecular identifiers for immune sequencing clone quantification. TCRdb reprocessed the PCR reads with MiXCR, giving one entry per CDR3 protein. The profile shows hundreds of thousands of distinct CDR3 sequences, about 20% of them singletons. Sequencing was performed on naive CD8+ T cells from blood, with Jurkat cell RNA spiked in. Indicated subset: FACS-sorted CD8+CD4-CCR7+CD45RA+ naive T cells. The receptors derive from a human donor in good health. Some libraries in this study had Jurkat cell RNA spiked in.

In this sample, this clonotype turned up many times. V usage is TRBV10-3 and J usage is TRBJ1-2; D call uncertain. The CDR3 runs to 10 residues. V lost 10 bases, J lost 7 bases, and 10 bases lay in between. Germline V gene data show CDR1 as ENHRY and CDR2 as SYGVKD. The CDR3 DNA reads TGTGCCAAGAACCCATGTGGCTACACCTTC. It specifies CAKNPCGYTF.

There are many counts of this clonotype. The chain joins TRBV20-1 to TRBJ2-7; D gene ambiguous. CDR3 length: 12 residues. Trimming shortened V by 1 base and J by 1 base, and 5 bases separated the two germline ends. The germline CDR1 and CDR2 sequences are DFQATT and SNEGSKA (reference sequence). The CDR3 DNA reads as TGCAGTGCTAGAGGTCAGTCCTACGAGCAGTACTTC. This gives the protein CSARGQSYEQYF.

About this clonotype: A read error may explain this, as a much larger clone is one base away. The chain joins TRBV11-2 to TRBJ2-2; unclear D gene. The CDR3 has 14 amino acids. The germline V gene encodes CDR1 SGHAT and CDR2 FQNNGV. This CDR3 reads CASSARSNTRELFF. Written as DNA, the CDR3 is TGTGCCAGCTCGGCCAGGTCGAACACCAGGGAGCTGTTTTTT.

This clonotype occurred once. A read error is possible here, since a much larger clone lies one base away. CDR3 region: CASSSSVRTEAFF. The CDR3 DNA follows: TGTGCCAGCAGCTCATCCGTCCGGACTGAAGCTTTCTTT. This chain links TRBV5-6 with TRBJ1-1, with D unclear. CDR3 length: 13 amino acids. V was cut by 3 bases and J by 5 bases, with 11 bases left in between. Germline lookup yields CDR1 SGHDT and CDR2 YYEEEE.

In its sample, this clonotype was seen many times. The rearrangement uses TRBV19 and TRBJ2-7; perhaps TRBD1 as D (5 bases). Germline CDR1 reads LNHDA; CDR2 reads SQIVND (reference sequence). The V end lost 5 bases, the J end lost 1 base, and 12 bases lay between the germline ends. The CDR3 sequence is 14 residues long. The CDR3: CASSLGAPSYEQYF. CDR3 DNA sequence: TGTGCCAGTAGTCTAGGGGCGCCATCCTACGAGCAGTACTTC.

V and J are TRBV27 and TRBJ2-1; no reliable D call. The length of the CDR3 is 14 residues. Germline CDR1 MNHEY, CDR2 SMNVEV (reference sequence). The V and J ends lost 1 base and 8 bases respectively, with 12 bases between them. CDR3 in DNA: TGTGCCAGCAGTTTATTGGGATGGTTGGATGAGCAGTTCTTC. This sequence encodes CASSLLGWLDEQFF.

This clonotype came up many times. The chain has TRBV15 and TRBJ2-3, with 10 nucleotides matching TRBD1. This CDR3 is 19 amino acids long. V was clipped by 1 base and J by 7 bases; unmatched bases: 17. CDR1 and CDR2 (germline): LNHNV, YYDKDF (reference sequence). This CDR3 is CATSRVPGQGTAFENTQYF. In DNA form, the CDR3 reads TGTGCCACCAGCAGAGTTCCGGGACAGGGGACCGCTTTTGAAAATACGCAGTATTTT.

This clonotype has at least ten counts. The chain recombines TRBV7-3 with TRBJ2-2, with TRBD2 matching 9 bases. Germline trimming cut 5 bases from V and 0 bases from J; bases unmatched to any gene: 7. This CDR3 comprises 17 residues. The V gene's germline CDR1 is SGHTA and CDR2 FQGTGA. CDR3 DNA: TGTGCCAGCAGCCAAGTACTAGCGGGCTCGAACACCGGGGAGCTGTTTTTT. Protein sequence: CASSQVLAGSNTGELFF.

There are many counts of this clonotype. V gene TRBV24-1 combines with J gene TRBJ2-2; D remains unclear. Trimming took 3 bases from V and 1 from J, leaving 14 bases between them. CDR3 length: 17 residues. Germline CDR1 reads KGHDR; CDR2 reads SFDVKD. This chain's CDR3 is CATSDAPITRNTGELFF. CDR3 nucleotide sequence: TGTGCCACCAGTGATGCCCCGATTACACGGAACACCGGGGAGCTGTTTTTT.

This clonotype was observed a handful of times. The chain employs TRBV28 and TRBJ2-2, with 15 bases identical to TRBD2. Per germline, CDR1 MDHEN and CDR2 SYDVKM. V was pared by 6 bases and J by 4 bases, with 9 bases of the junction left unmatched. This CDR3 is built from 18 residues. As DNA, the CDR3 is TGTGCCAGCAGATACGTGGGACTAGCGGGAGGAACCACCGGGGAGCTGTTTTTT. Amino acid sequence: CASRYVGLAGGTTGELFF.

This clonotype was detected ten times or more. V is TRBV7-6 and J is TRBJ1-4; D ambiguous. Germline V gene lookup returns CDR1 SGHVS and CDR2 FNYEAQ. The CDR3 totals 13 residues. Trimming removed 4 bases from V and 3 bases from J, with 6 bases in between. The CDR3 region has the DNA TGTGCCAGCAGCTCCGACCCTAATGAAAAACTGTTTTTT. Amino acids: CASSSDPNEKLFF.

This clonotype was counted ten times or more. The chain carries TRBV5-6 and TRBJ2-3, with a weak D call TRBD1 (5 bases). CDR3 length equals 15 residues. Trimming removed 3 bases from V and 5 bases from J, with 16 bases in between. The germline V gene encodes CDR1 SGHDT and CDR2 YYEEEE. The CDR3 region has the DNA TGTGCCAGCAGCTCACCAGGGAATTTAGAAGATACGCAGTATTTT. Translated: CASSSPGNLEDTQYF.

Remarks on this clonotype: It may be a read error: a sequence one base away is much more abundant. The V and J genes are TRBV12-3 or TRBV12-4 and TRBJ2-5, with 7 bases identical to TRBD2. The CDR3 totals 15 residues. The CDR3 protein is CAGSVALAPQETQYF. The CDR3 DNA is TGTGCCGGCAGCGTAGCACTAGCGCCTCAAGAGACCCAGTACTTC.

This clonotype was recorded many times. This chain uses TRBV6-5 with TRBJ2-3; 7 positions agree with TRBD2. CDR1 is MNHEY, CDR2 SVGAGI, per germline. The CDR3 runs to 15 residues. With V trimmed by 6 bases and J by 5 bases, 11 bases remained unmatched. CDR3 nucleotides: TGTGCCAGCAGCCCCCGGGGGGTATATCAAGATACGCAGTATTTT. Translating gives CASSPRGVYQDTQYF.

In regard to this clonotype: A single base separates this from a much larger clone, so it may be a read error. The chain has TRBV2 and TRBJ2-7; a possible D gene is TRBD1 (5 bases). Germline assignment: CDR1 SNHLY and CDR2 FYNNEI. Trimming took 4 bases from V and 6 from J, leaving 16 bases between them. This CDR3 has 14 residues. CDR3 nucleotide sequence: TGTGCCAGCAGTGCGAGGCTGACAGCCTGCGAGCAGTACTTC. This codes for CASSARLTACEQYF.

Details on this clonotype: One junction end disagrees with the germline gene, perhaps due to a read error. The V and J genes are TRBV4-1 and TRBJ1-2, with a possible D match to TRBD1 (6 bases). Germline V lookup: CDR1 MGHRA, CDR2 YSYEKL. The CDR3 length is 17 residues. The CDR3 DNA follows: TGCGCCAGCAGCCAAGATGAAGGGTCGAGGGGGGTATATGACTACACCTTC. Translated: CASSQDEGSRGVYDYTF.

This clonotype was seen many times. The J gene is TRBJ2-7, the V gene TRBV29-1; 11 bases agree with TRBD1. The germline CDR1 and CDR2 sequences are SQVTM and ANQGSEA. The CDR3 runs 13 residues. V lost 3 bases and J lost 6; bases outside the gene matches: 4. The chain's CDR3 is CSVEGQGGSEQYF. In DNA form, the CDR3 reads TGCAGCGTTGAGGGACAGGGGGGAAGCGAGCAGTACTTC.

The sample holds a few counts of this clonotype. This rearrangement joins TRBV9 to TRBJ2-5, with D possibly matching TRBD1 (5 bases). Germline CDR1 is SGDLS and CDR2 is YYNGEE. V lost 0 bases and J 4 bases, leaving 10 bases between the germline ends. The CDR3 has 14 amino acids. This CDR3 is CASSVVKRGETQYF. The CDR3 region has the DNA TGTGCCAGCAGCGTAGTGAAAAGGGGAGAGACCCAGTACTTC.

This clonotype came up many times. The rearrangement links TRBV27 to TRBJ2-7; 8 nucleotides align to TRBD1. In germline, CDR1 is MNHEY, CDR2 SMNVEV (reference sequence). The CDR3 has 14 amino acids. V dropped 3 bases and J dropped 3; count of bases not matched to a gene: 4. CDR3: CASSLQGANYEQYF. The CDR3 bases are TGTGCCAGCAGTTTGCAGGGGGCGAACTACGAGCAGTACTTC.

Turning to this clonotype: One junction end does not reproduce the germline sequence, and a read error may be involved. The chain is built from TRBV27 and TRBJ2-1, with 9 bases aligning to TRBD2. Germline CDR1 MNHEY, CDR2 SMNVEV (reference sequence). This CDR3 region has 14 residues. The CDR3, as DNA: TGTGCCAGCACCCTAGCGGGGCCCTACAATGAGCAGCTCTTC. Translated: CASTLAGPYNEQLF.

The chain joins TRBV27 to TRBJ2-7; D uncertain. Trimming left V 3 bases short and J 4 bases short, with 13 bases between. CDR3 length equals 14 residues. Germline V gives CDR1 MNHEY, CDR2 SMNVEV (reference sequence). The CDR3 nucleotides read TGTGCCAGCAGTTTCAAGGCGGAATTTTACGAGCAGTACTTC. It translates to CASSFKAEFYEQYF.

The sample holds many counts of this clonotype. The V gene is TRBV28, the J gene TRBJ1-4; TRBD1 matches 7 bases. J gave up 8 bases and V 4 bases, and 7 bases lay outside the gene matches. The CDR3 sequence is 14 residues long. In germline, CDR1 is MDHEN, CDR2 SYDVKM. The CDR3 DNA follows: TGTGCCAGCAGTTGGAGGACAGGTCCGGAAAAACTGTTTTTT. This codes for CASSWRTGPEKLFF.

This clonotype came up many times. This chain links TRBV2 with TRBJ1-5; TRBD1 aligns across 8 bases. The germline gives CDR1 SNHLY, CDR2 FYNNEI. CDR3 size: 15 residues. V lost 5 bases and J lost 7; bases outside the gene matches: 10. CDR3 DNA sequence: TGTGCCAGCAGTCAAACAGGGGGGCGACGACAGCCCCAGCATTTT. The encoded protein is CASSQTGGRRQPQHF.

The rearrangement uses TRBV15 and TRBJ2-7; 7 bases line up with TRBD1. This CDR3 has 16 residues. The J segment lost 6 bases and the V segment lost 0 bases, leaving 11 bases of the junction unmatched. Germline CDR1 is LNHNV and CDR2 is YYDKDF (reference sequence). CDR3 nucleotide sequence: TGTGCCACCAGCAGAGATTCACCAGGGGGTCCCTGCGAGCAGTACTTC. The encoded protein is CATSRDSPGGPCEQYF.

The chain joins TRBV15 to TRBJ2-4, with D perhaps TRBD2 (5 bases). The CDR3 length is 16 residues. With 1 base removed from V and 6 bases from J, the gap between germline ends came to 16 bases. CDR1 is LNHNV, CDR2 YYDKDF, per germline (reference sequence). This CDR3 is CATSRGGPTLGNIQYF. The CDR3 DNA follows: TGTGCCACCAGCAGAGGCGGGCCAACGTTGGGAAACATTCAGTACTTC. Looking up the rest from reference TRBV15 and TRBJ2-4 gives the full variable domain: DAMVIQNPRYQVTQFGKPVTLSCSQTLNHNVMYWYQQKSSQAPKLLFHYYDKDFNNEADTPDNFQSRRPNTSFCFLDIRSPGLGDTAMYLCATSRGGPTLGNIQYFGAGTRLSVL.

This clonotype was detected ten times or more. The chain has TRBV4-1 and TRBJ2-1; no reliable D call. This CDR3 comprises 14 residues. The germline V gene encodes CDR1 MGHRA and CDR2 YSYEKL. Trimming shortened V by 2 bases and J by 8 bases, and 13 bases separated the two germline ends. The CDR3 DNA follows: TGCGCCAGCAGCCAATTGCGAGGAGCGCATGAGCAGTTCTTC. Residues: CASSQLRGAHEQFF.

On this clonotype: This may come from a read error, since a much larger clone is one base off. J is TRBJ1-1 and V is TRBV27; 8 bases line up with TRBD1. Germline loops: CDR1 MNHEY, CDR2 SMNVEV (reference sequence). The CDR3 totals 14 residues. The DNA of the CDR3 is TGTGCCAGCAGGCCGACAGGGGTAAACACTGAAGCTCTCTTT. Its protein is CASRPTGVNTEALF.

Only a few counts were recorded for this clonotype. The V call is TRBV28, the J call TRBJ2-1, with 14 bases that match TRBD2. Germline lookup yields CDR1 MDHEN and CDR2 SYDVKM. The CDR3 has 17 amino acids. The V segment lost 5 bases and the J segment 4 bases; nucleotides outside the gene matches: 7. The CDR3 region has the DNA TGTGCCAGCAGTCCCCCCTGGACTAGCGGGAGGTACAATGAGCAGTTCTTC. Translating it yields CASSPPWTSGRYNEQFF.

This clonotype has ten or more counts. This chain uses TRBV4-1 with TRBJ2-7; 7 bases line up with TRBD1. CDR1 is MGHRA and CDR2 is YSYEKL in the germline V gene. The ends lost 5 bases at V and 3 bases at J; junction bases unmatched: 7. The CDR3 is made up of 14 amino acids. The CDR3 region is CASSAQTGIYEQYF. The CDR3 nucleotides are TGCGCCAGCAGCGCACAGACAGGGATCTACGAGCAGTACTTC.

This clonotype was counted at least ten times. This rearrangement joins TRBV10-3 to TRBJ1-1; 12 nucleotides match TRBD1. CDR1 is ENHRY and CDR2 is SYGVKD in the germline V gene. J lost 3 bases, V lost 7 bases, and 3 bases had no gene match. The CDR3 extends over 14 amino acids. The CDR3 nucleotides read TGTGCCATCACTGGGACAGGGGGCTACACTGAAGCTTTCTTT. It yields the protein CAITGTGGYTEAFF.